Listed here is a single TCR beta chain. Antigen unknown. The data were produced by immunoSEQ multiplex PCR, yet TCRdb's version contains in-frame clones alone and is incomplete. The repertoire holds about 150,000 clones, with roughly nine tenths as singletons. The data stem from a study of T cell responses to AZD1222 COVID-19 vaccine. Broader study findings: Clonal diversity may have been underestimated in mostly white British donors.

The sequencing here drew on peripheral blood, taken on day 0 of MenACWY control vaccination. This receptor was obtained from an adult in good health.

CDR3 nucleotides: TGTGCCAGCAGCAACTCGGGACTAGCGGGAGGGTCACCCACAGATACGCAGTATTTT. Its protein product is CASSNSGLAGGSPTDTQYF. The gene calls are TRBV11-3 and TRBJ2-3; TRBD2 aligns across 16 bases. The trim removed 5 bases at V and 2 bases at J, leaving 10 bases unmatched. This CDR3 contains 19 residues. CDR1 SGHNT and CDR2 YENEEA come from the germline V gene. The whole variable domain, filled in from reference TRBV11-3 and TRBJ2-3, reads EAGVVQSPRYKIIEKKQPVAFWCNPISGHNTLYWYLQNLGQGPELLIRYENEEAVDDSQLPKDRFSAERLKGVDSTLKIQPAELGDSAVYLCASSNSGLAGGSPTDTQYFGPGTRLTVL.